The present entry profiles one TCR beta chain with its context. Its specificity is not known. One junction end disagrees with the germline gene, perhaps due to a read error. This CDR3 is also generated by other DNA sequences in the sample. This entry comes from a study of Tregs in tolerant kidney transplant recipients. Study results and limitations: Findings come from small patient numbers and require larger validation. Antigen-driven expansion was suggested because donor-specific Tregs expanded more than all Tregs in tolerant patients.

This CDR3 is built from 13 residues. The germline CDR1 and CDR2 sequences are SGHNT and YYREEE (reference sequence). The repertoire was sequenced with immunoSEQ multiplex PCR; TCRdb's copy has only in-frame clones and lacks some. The repertoire holds about 94,000 clones, roughly 93% seen once, with approximately 0.48% in the top ten. The chain couples TRBV5-4 to TRBJ1-6; D is ambiguous. The clonotype was recovered from a human donor who received a combined kidney and bone marrow transplant. The starting material was CD4+ T cells from blood, obtained before the transplant. This CDR3 is CASSLDGDSPLHF. The DNA of the CDR3 is TGTGCCAGCAGCTTGGACGGGGATTCCCCCCTCCACTTT.